The entry that follows covers one T cell receptor beta chain sequence. TCRdb itself ran the RT-PCR reads through MiXCR, one entry per CDR3 protein. Among about 540,000 distinct CDR3 sequences listed, less than 25% were seen once. This specimen belongs to a study of response to subunit inactivated influenza vaccine. Per the germline V gene, CDR1 is GTSNPN and CDR2 is SVGIG (reference sequence). V lost 1 base and J 6 bases, leaving 15 bases between the germline ends. This CDR3 contains 15 residues. Another study also made use of these data, one on T cells expressing NK-cell markers. This second study notes: Making the TCR beta cDNA relied on 5'RACE template switching with UMIs. The TCR beta repertoires originated in sorted CD3+CD56+NKG2C+, CD3+CD56+NKG2C- and CD3+CD56-NKG2C+ T cells. Dominance of the CD3+CD56-NKG2C+ fraction by these clonotypes also held in a handful of donors. Clones of NKG2C+ T cells that had expanded were of unclear HCMV specificity.

The rearrangement uses TRBV30 and TRBJ2-2, with a tentative D call TRBD2 (5 bases). The starting material was CD4+ T cells sorted from PBMCs, obtained about 12 days after vaccination. The TCR originated in a man aged 45-60 years who received an inactivated influenza vaccine. CDR3 DNA sequence: TGTGCCTGGAGTGCCTACGGAACTAGTGCCGGGGAGCTGTTTTTT. It yields the protein CAWSAYGTSAGELFF.